This TCR beta chain was retrieved from a study of neurological immune-mediated disorders. Whole-study findings and limits: Subjects shared no identical expanded-clone CDR3 amino acid sequences, suggesting private TCR-beta repertoires in all groups.

This clonotype was found many times. The target antigen is unknown. Its ends do not fully match the called genes, so a read error is possible. The cDNA was synthesized by 5'RACE incorporating 10-nucleotide random UMIs. MiXCR, applied by TCRdb to the 5' RACE reads, yields one record per CDR3 protein. The profile shows about 27,000 distinct CDR3 sequences, approximately 3.2% of them singletons. The CDR3 length is 15 residues. Germline V gene sequence: CDR1 DFQATT, CDR2 SNEGSKA (reference sequence). What was sequenced was PBMCs. The chain uses TRBV20-1 and TRBJ1-6; 12 bases line up with TRBD1. This sequence originates from a woman aged 25 to 39 with multiple sclerosis. CDR3 sequence reads: CSAEPGQGAGSPLNF. As DNA, the CDR3 is TGCAGTGCTGAGCCGGGACAGGGGGCCGGGTCACCCCTCAACTTT.